One sample yielded the 12 T cell receptor beta chains listed below, sequenced in a study of T-cell memory formation after mild COVID-19. In TCRdb, the 5' RACE reads were re-called with MiXCR into one record per CDR3 protein. Of around 300,000 distinct CDR3 sequences in the sample, roughly 8% were seen once. Sequencing was performed on PBMCs or a T cell subset sorted from them (not recorded which). These receptor sequences come from a young man who had mild COVID-19 (a few samples of this study predate the infection). Cell type and time point are not known.

This rearrangement joins TRBV29-1 to TRBJ1-1, with 8 positions matching TRBD1. CDR1 and CDR2 (germline): SQVTM, ANQGSEA. CDR3 length: 14 residues. Losses at the gene ends were 6 bases for V and 4 bases for J; bases not matched to a gene: 10. CDR3 bases: TGCAGCGTAAGCAGACAGGGGTGGAGCACTGAAGCTTTCTTT. Translated, it gives CSVSRQGWSTEAFF.

The chain is built from TRBV7-2 and TRBJ2-6; unclear D gene. Germline values: CDR1 SGHTA, CDR2 FQGNSA. Trimming took off 5 bases at V and 0 bases at J, with 11 bases between the two ends. This CDR3 is built from 16 residues. In DNA, the CDR3 is TGTGCCAGCAGCCCCCGGCGCTCCTCTGGGGCCAACGTCCTGACTTTC. It encodes CASSPRRSSGANVLTF.

The J gene is TRBJ2-4, the V gene TRBV29-1; D is unclear. The V gene lost 0 bases and the J gene lost 14 bases, with 17 bases spanning the gap. Germline V CDR1 and CDR2: SQVTM, ANQGSEA. This CDR3 comprises 13 residues. CDR3 amino acids: CSVEDPPSLLKYF. The DNA of the CDR3 is TGCAGCGTTGAAGACCCTCCTTCCCTCCTTAAGTACTTC.

The chain carries TRBV19 and TRBJ1-2; D is unclear. Germline V lookup: CDR1 LNHDA, CDR2 SQIVND (reference sequence). This CDR3 is 12 amino acids long. The V end lost 8 bases, the J end lost 1 base, and 8 bases lay between the germline ends. CDR3 bases: TGTGCCAGTCACCGAGTTAACTATGGCTACACCTTC. Translating it yields CASHRVNYGYTF. Complete variable domain (other parts from reference TRBV19 and TRBJ1-2): DGGITQSPKYLFRKEGQNVTLSCEQNLNHDAMYWYRQDPGQGLRLIYYSQIVNDFQKGDIAEGYSVSREKKESFPLTVTSAQKNPTAFYLCASHRVNYGYTFGSGTRLTVV.

Only a few counts were recorded for this clonotype. V usage is TRBV9 and J usage is TRBJ2-5, with a weak D call TRBD2 (5 bases). Trimming pared 0 bases from V and 5 bases from J, leaving 14 bases between. Germline-derived CDR1 and CDR2 are SGDLS and YYNGEE. The CDR3 sequence is 15 residues long. CDR3 DNA: TGTGCCAGCAGCGTAGTCGGCGGTCCGGGGGAGACCCAGTACTTC. It yields the protein CASSVVGGPGETQYF.

This clonotype was recorded a few times. The chain combines TRBV7-9 with TRBJ2-4; perhaps TRBD1 as D (6 bases). The CDR3 length is 15 residues. Germline V lookup: CDR1 SEHNR, CDR2 FQNEAQ (reference sequence). V was cut by 5 bases and J by 3 bases, with 14 bases left in between. CDR3 DNA sequence: TGTGCCAGCAGCGCCAAGGGGGTAGGCAAAAACATTCAGTACTTC. This sequence encodes CASSAKGVGKNIQYF.

This clonotype was seen a few times. The chain combines TRBV7-3 with TRBJ2-5; D is possibly TRBD1 (5 bases). The V end was cut by 3 bases, the J end by 2 bases, with 7 bases between. The CDR3 consists of 13 residues. Germline loops: CDR1 SGHTA, CDR2 FQGTGA. The CDR3 region is CASSFGAQETQYF. As DNA, the CDR3 is TGTGCCAGCAGCTTTGGGGCGCAAGAGACCCAGTACTTC. The full variable domain, its missing parts supplied by reference TRBV7-3 and TRBJ2-5, is GAGVSQTPSNKVTEKGKYVELRCDPISGHTALYWYRQSLGQGPEFLIYFQGTGAADDSGLPNDRFFAVRPEGSVSTLKIQRTERGDSAVYLCASSFGAQETQYFGPGTRLLVL.

This clonotype has just a few counts. The rearrangement uses TRBV12-3 or TRBV12-4 and TRBJ1-2; D is uncertain. Deletions cut 7 bases from V and 0 bases from J, with 9 bases between. The CDR3 totals 13 residues. CDR3: CASTFRPNYGYTF. CDR3 nucleotide sequence: TGTGCCAGCACCTTTCGGCCTAACTATGGCTACACCTTC.

This clonotype showed up many times. The chain uses TRBV20-1 and TRBJ2-1; D is undetermined. Germline CDR1 and CDR2: DFQATT and SNEGSKA (reference sequence). V was cut by 0 bases and J by 1 base, with 10 bases left in between. The CDR3 has 15 residues. The CDR3 loop reads CSAREDRLSYNEQFF. The CDR3, as DNA: TGCAGTGCTAGAGAGGACCGGCTTTCCTACAATGAGCAGTTCTTC.

The table lists this clonotype with a count of one. This chain joins TRBV5-1 and TRBJ2-5; the match to TRBD2 covers 7 bases. CDR3 size: 15 residues. J was trimmed by 3 bases and V by 0 bases; bases with no gene match: 5. Germline V gene lookup returns CDR1 SGHRS and CDR2 YFSETQ. The CDR3 region is CASSLGTRPKETQYF. CDR3 DNA: TGCGCCAGCAGCTTGGGGACTAGGCCCAAAGAGACCCAGTACTTC.

A few counts support this clonotype. J is TRBJ1-1 and V is TRBV5-1; D gene unclear. V was cut by 4 bases and J by 11 bases, with 15 bases left in between. The CDR3 has 12 residues. Per germline, CDR1 SGHRS and CDR2 YFSETQ. The DNA of the CDR3 is TGCGCCAGCAGCCTCGACACGGTTCGGGCTTTCTTT. Protein product: CASSLDTVRAFF.

This clonotype occurred a few times. V and J are TRBV12-3 or TRBV12-4 and TRBJ1-5, with D unresolved. Deletions cut 2 bases from V and 3 bases from J, with 11 bases between. CDR3 length: 15 amino acids. CDR3 nucleotide sequence: TGTGCCAGCAGTTTAAGAGACGGCTACAATCAGCCCCAGCATTTT. Its protein is CASSLRDGYNQPQHF.